This TCR beta chain was sequenced for a study of neurological immune-mediated disorders. In its sample, this clonotype was seen many times. The authors made cDNA by 5'RACE with 10-nucleotide random UMIs. TCRdb re-called the 5' RACE reads with MiXCR, one entry per CDR3 protein. The data contain 30,000 to 40,000 distinct CDR3 sequences, around 6.8% of them singletons. Germline assignment: CDR1 MNHEY and CDR2 SVGAGI. Trimming cost V 5 bases and J 5 bases, with 9 bases left between them. CDR3 length: 12 residues. This sequence joins TRBV6-5 and TRBJ1-1, with a tentative D call TRBD1 (5 bases). This TCR derives from a woman in her thirties or forties in good health. The sequenced material came from PBMCs. The DNA for the CDR3 is TGTGCCAGCAGTAGGGGCGAGACTGAAGCTTTCTTT. Its protein is CASSRGETEAFF.